These 30 T cell receptor beta chains were sequenced from one sample in a study of blood T cell repertoires in COVID-19. The table came from immunoSEQ multiplex PCR; TCRdb's copy has only in-frame clones and leaves some out. Of some 210,000 clones in the sample, approximately 80% were seen once. Sequencing was done on a sample of PBMCs or T cells enriched from blood (not recorded which). These receptors came from a woman between 50 and 59 years old with acute COVID-19.

This clone has just one count. The chain combines TRBV6-5 with TRBJ2-1, with 12 bases that match TRBD1. Germline V gene data show CDR1 as MNHEY and CDR2 as SVGAGI. Trimming removed 4 bases from V and 8 bases from J; junction bases left unmatched: 6. CDR3 length: 15 residues. CDR3 sequence: CASSLGQGAFDEQFF. In DNA form, the CDR3 reads TGTGCCAGCAGTTTGGGACAGGGGGCCTTTGATGAGCAGTTCTTC.

CDR3 sequence reads: CASSLPGAGTTPKNIQYF. The DNA of the CDR3 is TGTGCCAGCAGCCTACCCGGAGCGGGCACAACCCCCAAAAACATTCAGTACTTC. This chain links TRBV7-2 with TRBJ2-4, with a tentative D call TRBD2 (6 bases). This CDR3 comprises 18 residues. The V end was cut by 5 bases, the J end by 2 bases, with 22 bases between. The germline V gene encodes CDR1 SGHTA and CDR2 FQGNSA. The full variable domain, in which reference TRBV7-2 and TRBJ2-4 provide the parts outside the CDR3, is GAGVSQSPSNKVTEKGKDVELRCDPISGHTALYWYRQSLGQGLEFLIYFQGNSAPDKSGLPSDRFSAERTGGSVSTLTIQRTQQEDSAVYLCASSLPGAGTTPKNIQYFGAGTRLSVL.

This clone was detected once. The chain recombines TRBV27 with TRBJ2-1; 10 positions agree with TRBD2. With V trimmed by 3 bases and J by 7 bases, 6 bases remained unmatched. This CDR3 has 15 residues. Germline V CDR1 and CDR2: MNHEY, SMNVEV (reference sequence). CDR3 in amino acids: CASSLVAGGWNEQFF. CDR3 in DNA: TGTGCCAGCAGTTTGGTAGCGGGAGGATGGAATGAGCAGTTCTTC.

This clone was picked up one time. The gene calls are TRBV18 and TRBJ2-7; 9 bases are shared with TRBD1. Per germline, CDR1 KGHSH and CDR2 LQKENI. After removal of 3 bases from V and 6 bases from J, the junction contained 6 bases not matched to a gene. The length of the CDR3 is 14 residues. The DNA for the CDR3 is TGTGCCAGCTCACCTGGACAGGGGAACGCCGAGCAGTACTTC. Residues: CASSPGQGNAEQYF.

This clone was seen more than once but under ten times. The V call is TRBV19, the J call TRBJ2-5; 7 nucleotides align to TRBD2. The junction had 6 bases not matched to a gene; V was cut back by 4 bases and J by 4 bases. Germline V gene lookup returns CDR1 LNHDA and CDR2 SQIVND (reference sequence). This CDR3 region has 14 residues. The CDR3 DNA follows: TGTGCCAGTAGTAGCACTAGCGTCGGAGAGACCCAGTACTTC. Protein: CASSSTSVGETQYF.

This clone came up a few times. V gene TRBV4-1 combines with J gene TRBJ1-1; maybe TRBD1 (5 bases). Deletions cut 4 bases from V and 4 bases from J, with 13 bases between. The CDR3 spans 14 residues. The V gene's germline CDR1 is MGHRA and CDR2 YSYEKL. CDR3 protein: CASSPRGAGTEAFF. The CDR3 coding sequence is TGCGCCAGCAGCCCTAGGGGCGCAGGCACTGAAGCTTTCTTT.

This clone was seen more than once but under ten times. This chain uses TRBV2 with TRBJ2-5; the match to TRBD2 covers 8 bases. The CDR3 totals 12 residues. Germline values: CDR1 SNHLY, CDR2 FYNNEI. V dropped 11 bases and J dropped 2; count of bases not matched to a gene: 4. DNA of the CDR3: TGTGCCGGACGGGGGGGACAAGAGACCCAGTACTTC. It is translated as CAGRGGQETQYF.

The chain links TRBV11-3 to TRBJ2-2, with TRBD1 matching over 7 bases. J lost 4 bases, V lost 5 bases, and 4 bases had no gene match. CDR3 length: 14 residues. Per germline, CDR1 SGHNT and CDR2 YENEEA. This chain's CDR3 is CASSRQGGTGELFF. The DNA for the CDR3 is TGTGCCAGCAGCCGACAGGGCGGCACCGGGGAGCTGTTTTTT. Full variable domain (remainder filled in from reference TRBV11-3 and TRBJ2-2): EAGVVQSPRYKIIEKKQPVAFWCNPISGHNTLYWYLQNLGQGPELLIRYENEEAVDDSQLPKDRFSAERLKGVDSTLKIQPAELGDSAVYLCASSRQGGTGELFFGEGSRLTVL.

The chain has TRBV11-2 and TRBJ1-2; D uncertain. V was trimmed by 5 bases and J by 1 base, leaving 8 bases between them. The CDR3 consists of 13 residues. Germline loops: CDR1 SGHAT, CDR2 FQNNGV. CDR3 sequence reads: CASSPFNNYGYTF. The CDR3, as DNA: TGTGCCAGCAGCCCCTTTAATAACTATGGCTACACCTTC.

The chain couples TRBV18 to TRBJ2-2; 10 bases fit TRBD2. The trim removed 4 bases at V and 4 bases at J, leaving 12 bases unmatched. The CDR3 consists of 18 residues. CDR1 KGHSH and CDR2 LQKENI come from the germline V gene. As DNA, the CDR3 is TGTGCCAGCTCACAACGGCCTAGCGGGGGTACGGGCACCGGGGAGCTGTTTTTT. Protein sequence: CASSQRPSGGTGTGELFF.

J is TRBJ1-5 and V is TRBV11-2, with 7 bases matching TRBD1. Trimming removed 5 bases from V and 2 bases from J; junction bases left unmatched: 6. The CDR3 totals 15 residues. CDR1 and CDR2 (germline): SGHAT, FQNNGV. CDR3 residues: CASSKGQTGNQPQHF. CDR3 in DNA: TGTGCCAGCAGCAAGGGACAGACAGGCAATCAGCCCCAGCATTTT.

The chain carries TRBV4-2 and TRBJ2-4, with 7 bases fitting TRBD1. Per germline, CDR1 LGHNA and CDR2 YNFKEQ. The CDR3 consists of 18 residues. The V gene end was trimmed by 0 bases and the J gene end by 0 bases; junction bases not matched to a gene: 8. The CDR3 nucleotides are TGTGCCAGCAGCCAAGAAGAGGGGGCGGTGTTAGCCAAAAACATTCAGTACTTC. Protein: CASSQEEGAVLAKNIQYF.

The V call is TRBV28, the J call TRBJ1-5, with 11 nucleotides matching TRBD1. Germline CDR1 MDHEN, CDR2 SYDVKM. The CDR3 has 14 residues. V was pared by 11 bases and J by 2 bases, with 5 bases of the junction left unmatched. The CDR3 DNA sequence: TGTGCCGGACAGGGGGCTTGGGGCAATCAGCCCCAGCATTTT. This codes for CAGQGAWGNQPQHF.

The chain employs TRBV6-5 and TRBJ1-5; possibly TRBD1 for D (6 bases). V was clipped by 7 bases and J by 2 bases, with 9 bases between them. Germline loops: CDR1 MNHEY, CDR2 SVGAGI. The CDR3 runs to 13 residues. CDR3 DNA sequence: TGTGCCAGCATGGGGGCAGGCAATCAGCCCCAGCATTTT. It encodes CASMGAGNQPQHF.

The chain employs TRBV4-2 and TRBJ1-5; D possibly corresponds to TRBD1 (5 bases). Germline-derived CDR1 and CDR2 are LGHNA and YNFKEQ. This CDR3 region has 17 residues. Deletions cut 4 bases from V and 0 bases from J, with 16 bases between. CDR3 DNA sequence: TGTGCCAGCAGCCCGACAGCCGGCCAGTATAGCAATCAGCCCCAGCATTTT. This translates into CASSPTAGQYSNQPQHF.

The chain recombines TRBV2 with TRBJ2-5; 8 nucleotides align to TRBD1. Germline V lookup: CDR1 SNHLY, CDR2 FYNNEI. Germline trimming cut 6 bases from V and 5 bases from J; bases unmatched to any gene: 5. The CDR3 runs to 13 residues. The CDR3 here is CASSQYRGETQYF. CDR3 nucleotides: TGTGCCAGCAGCCAATACAGGGGGGAGACCCAGTACTTC.

V is TRBV4-1 and J is TRBJ2-6; TRBD1 aligns across 8 bases. Germline CDR1 is MGHRA and CDR2 is YSYEKL. CDR3 length: 19 amino acids. Germline trimming cut 4 bases from V and 0 bases from J; bases unmatched to any gene: 11. The chain's CDR3 is CASSRKDMGQASGANVLTF. The CDR3 DNA is TGCGCCAGCAGCCGTAAGGACATGGGACAGGCCTCTGGGGCCAACGTCCTGACTTTC.

The V and J genes are TRBV5-1 and TRBJ2-1; TRBD1 aligns across 8 bases. With V trimmed by 3 bases and J by 3 bases, 5 bases remained unmatched. Germline V gives CDR1 SGHRS, CDR2 YFSETQ. CDR3 length: 15 residues. The CDR3 bases are TGCGCCAGCAGCTACGGGACAGGACTCTACAATGAGCAGTTCTTC. Residues: CASSYGTGLYNEQFF.

V and J are TRBV27 and TRBJ1-2; a possible D gene is TRBD1 (5 bases). Germline V lookup: CDR1 MNHEY, CDR2 SMNVEV (reference sequence). This CDR3 contains 15 residues. V lost 6 bases and J lost 3, with 17 bases in between. This chain's CDR3 is CASRSAGSDDYGYTF. The CDR3 DNA reads as TGTGCCAGCAGATCGGCAGGGTCAGATGACTATGGCTACACCTTC.

The chain couples TRBV6-5 to TRBJ2-2, with D maybe TRBD2 (5 bases). The CDR3 runs to 14 residues. The V gene lost 0 bases and the J gene lost 8 bases, with 10 bases spanning the gap. The germline V gene has CDR1 MNHEY and CDR2 SVGAGI. The CDR3 reads CASSYSASGGELFF. For the CDR3, the DNA is TGTGCCAGCAGTTACTCGGCGAGCGGTGGGGAGCTGTTTTTT.

The chain employs TRBV4-3 and TRBJ2-5, with 11 bases identical to TRBD2. V shed 4 bases and J 2 bases; nucleotides not matched to a gene: 6. This CDR3 comprises 16 residues. The V gene's germline CDR1 is LGHNA and CDR2 YSLEER. CDR3 in amino acids: CASSPTGTSGQETQYF. CDR3 in DNA: TGCGCCAGCAGCCCCACCGGGACTAGCGGACAAGAGACCCAGTACTTC.

The gene calls are TRBV2 and TRBJ1-5; TRBD1 is a possible D gene (5 bases). Germline loops: CDR1 SNHLY, CDR2 FYNNEI. The CDR3 covers 13 residues. Between the trimmed V and J ends, which lost 3 bases and 5 bases, there was a span of 8 bases. CDR3 loop: CASSDDSYQPQHF. Written as DNA, the CDR3 is TGTGCCAGCAGTGATGACAGCTATCAGCCCCAGCATTTT.

The chain employs TRBV7-9 and TRBJ2-1; 10 nucleotides match TRBD2. V was clipped by 2 bases and J by 15 bases; unmatched bases: 7. The CDR3 covers 13 residues. Germline lookup yields CDR1 SEHNR and CDR2 FQNEAQ (reference sequence). For the CDR3, the DNA is TGTGCCAGCAGCTTAACTAGCGGGGCCTTTCCGTTCTTC. Amino acid sequence: CASSLTSGAFPFF. The full variable domain, its missing parts supplied by reference TRBV7-9 and TRBJ2-1, is DTGVSQNPRHKITKRGQNVTFRCDPISEHNRLYWYRQTLGQGPEFLTYFQNEAQLEKSRLLSDRFSAERPKGSFSTLEIQRTEQGDSAMYLCASSLTSGAFPFFGPGTRLTVL.

The chain uses TRBV7-3 and TRBJ2-2; D call uncertain. Germline CDR1 SGHTA, CDR2 FQGTGA. The CDR3 loop spans 13 amino acids. V shed 6 bases and J shed 1 base, with 6 bases lying between them. CDR3 in DNA: TGTGCCAGCAGTCCAGGGAACACCGGGGAGCTGTTTTTT. It encodes CASSPGNTGELFF.

In its sample, this clone was seen once. The genes are TRBV27 and TRBJ1-1; D uncertain. V was shortened by 6 bases and J by 2 bases, with 16 bases between the two germline ends. CDR1 and CDR2 from the germline V gene are MNHEY and SMNVEV (reference sequence). The CDR3 sequence is 15 residues long. CDR3 protein: CASRKDGVGNTEAFF. The CDR3 DNA is TGTGCCAGCAGAAAGGACGGGGTCGGTAACACTGAAGCTTTCTTT.

The rearrangement uses TRBV21-1 and TRBJ1-5; the table assigns TRBD1, which was not confirmed against the DNA. TRBV21-1 is termed a pseudogene. The CDR3 totals 16 residues. CDR3 amino acids: CASSNPRYRINQPQHF. The CDR3 bases are TGTGCCAGCAGCAATCCTCGATACAGGATCAATCAGCCCCAGCATTTT.

The chain joins TRBV5-1 to TRBJ2-5; 8 bases are shared with TRBD2. The germline CDR1 and CDR2 sequences are SGHRS and YFSETQ. The J segment lost 4 bases and the V segment lost 2 bases, leaving 7 bases of the junction unmatched. The CDR3 runs to 15 residues. CDR3 amino acids: CASSLSSGSRETQYF. CDR3 nucleotide sequence: TGCGCCAGCAGCTTATCGAGCGGGAGTAGAGAGACCCAGTACTTC.

The V and J genes are TRBV7-2 and TRBJ2-3, with 9 bases that match TRBD2. J gave up 6 bases and V 5 bases, and 12 bases lay outside the gene matches. Germline-derived CDR1 and CDR2 are SGHTA and FQGNSA. The CDR3 has 16 residues. For the CDR3, the DNA is TGTGCCAGCAGCCCCATGGGTAGCGGGAGAACCGATACGCAGTATTTT. Amino acid sequence: CASSPMGSGRTDTQYF.

The chain joins TRBV25-1 to TRBJ1-6; D is possibly TRBD1 (5 bases). The CDR3 loop spans 13 amino acids. Trimming took 6 bases from V and 5 from J, leaving 8 bases between them. Germline CDR1 reads MGHDK; CDR2 reads SYGVNS. CDR3 in DNA: TGTGCCAGCAGGGCGACAGATAATTCACCCCTCCACTTT. It codes for CASRATDNSPLHF.

The chain has TRBV30 and TRBJ1-4; 10 bases fit TRBD1. CDR3 length: 14 residues. The V gene's germline CDR1 is GTSNPN and CDR2 SVGIG (reference sequence). The V gene end was trimmed by 3 bases and the J gene end by 8 bases; junction bases not matched to a gene: 6. Here the CDR3 reads CAWRPQGQGEKLFF. The CDR3 coding sequence is TGTGCCTGGAGACCACAGGGACAGGGGGAAAAACTGTTTTTT.